This T cell receptor beta chain appears in the sequencing data of a study of cytomegalovirus exposure and HLA in healthy donors (dated by TCRdb to 2017 to 2019). The study in broad terms: According to an earlier analysis of 550 to 700 of the donors, about 179 million T cells yielded roughly 100 million unique TCR beta sequences and around 280 Gb of sequence data. The study was designed to test whether signatures of past pathogen exposure could be identified by cataloging public T cell receptors. A later genetic analysis took genome-wide SNP genotypes for about 55% of the 666 donors and used that subset as a discovery cohort. High-throughput TCR immunosequencing, statistical association of individual TCRs with disease status, and machine learning were combined to predict cytomegalovirus infection status. An early release that covered fewer than 750 HLA-typed donors contained about 290 gigabases of sequencing data and 85 million to 100 million unique TCR sequences. A later analysis re-analyzed previously published TCR beta repertoires from 500 to 700 donors and added high-resolution HLA genotyping to study TCR occurrence patterns. Among some 410 genotyped donors of the cohort, an average of about 240,000 unique TCR beta nucleotide sequences were sequenced per donor, approximately 20% of them non-productive. The number of typed donors differed by locus: 629-630 for A, B, C, DRB1 and DQB1; approximately 540 for DQA1; around 580 for DPA1; and about 450 for DPB1. In the later analysis, no new phenotypic data were used to find candidate immune exposures; instead, reliance was placed on TCR beta sequences and their occurrence across donors. Donor age, sex, ethnicity and CMV serostatus were collected together with the repertoire data. Of the roughly 390 genotyped donors, approximately 81% were placed in the genetic ancestry cluster associated with self-reported Caucasian donors. The T cell repertoires of about 700 subjects were profiled by immunosequencing and related to cytomegalovirus serostatus. Class I and class II HLA loci were covered by the typing at four-digit resolution. About five DR-DQ haplotypes were handled as single units for association and clustering because linkage in the cohort was strong. Every discovery cohort repertoire had been produced on one sequencing platform. In addition to the first cohort of around 670 subjects, a separate validation cohort of approximately 130 different subjects was used. In an earlier analysis of several hundred of the donors, high-throughput TCR beta sequencing was used to judge whether each TCR beta V gene segment behaved as functional or pseudogenic.

In total, 600 or so healthy bone marrow donors made up the cohort. At the time of sampling, all cohort members were nominally healthy, though unrecorded immune exposures were likely present. The donor tested CMV seropositive, placing the donor among the 310 or so seropositive members of the cohort. Each donor provided a peripheral blood sample, and peripheral blood mononuclear cells were used for TCR beta sequencing. The Qiagen DNeasy Blood Extraction Kit was used to extract genomic DNA from the blood cell samples. The receptor library was made with the immunoSEQ multiplex PCR assay. The multiplex PCR relied on a mix of 60 forward primers for TCR Vbeta segments and 13 reverse primers for TCR Jbeta segments. The CDR3 region of rearranged TCR beta genes was amplified from genomic DNA by a multiplex PCR assay. The amplified TCR beta libraries were sequenced on the Illumina HiSeq System as 87-base-pair reads. As for how the authors treated the data: Across the 700 or so repertoires, a later analysis counted some 81 million unique TCR beta chains, 8.5 million to 12 million of which were shared by at least two donors. Raw reads were error-corrected and collapsed into unique sequences by a nearest-neighbor algorithm in which closely related sequences were merged to remove PCR and sequencing errors. V, D and J gene segments were assigned by aligning CDR3 sequences to IMGT reference sequences. Each retained sequence needed at least a six-nucleotide match to both a V gene segment and a J gene segment. Rearrangements were classified as productive when the CDR3 lacked stop codons and remained in frame with V and J, and all other rearrangements were classified as non-productive. CDR3 was defined by IMGT convention, running from the second conserved V-encoded cysteine to the conserved J-encoded phenylalanine. The earlier analysis of a few hundred of the donors excluded sequences that lacked an unambiguous match to a single V gene segment. An earlier analysis of 500 to 600 of the donors classified V segments as functional when productive rearrangements were above 56.7% and as segregating when the standard deviation between donors was above 5%. A statistical classification framework was built to diagnose cytomegalovirus status from the catalog of TCR beta chain sequences. In a later analysis, V and J genes were assigned by comparing TCR nucleotide sequences against IMGT/GENE-DB human TR gene sequences. A later analysis assigned CDR3 sequences and most-parsimonious VDJ recombination scenarios with the TCRdist pipeline. In a later analysis, each TCR beta chain was defined by its CDR3 amino acid sequence together with its V-gene family, and reads lacking a unique V-gene family were excluded. As a way to deal with suspected cross-contamination and a sequencing artifact, a later analysis dropped 450 to 600 nucleotide sequences that were highly shared and had low generation probability. A later analysis calculated a clonal expansion index for each public chain from normalized within-repertoire ranks of inferred template counts. In a later analysis, generation probabilities were computed using a VDJ recombination model fitted to out-of-frame rearrangements, and the results were checked against IGoR. Hypergeometric tests were used in a later analysis to score TCR-TCR, TCR-HLA and TCR-CMV co-occurrence, with a repertoire-size bias correction applied to the TCR pairs. False discovery rates were estimated in a later analysis by permuting HLA or CMV assignments 20 times. In a later analysis, co-occurring TCRs were grouped with DBSCAN, and TCRdist sequence similarity was added when clustering was performed within HLA-allele-positive subsets. Repertoires with fewer than 30,000 or more than 120,000 public chains, plus five repertoires with anomalous nucleotide sharing, were excluded from co-occurrence clustering. TCRdb mirrors the immuneACCESS table, restricted to in-frame sequences. Some clones are absent from its copies; in checked studies, under half trace to an unresolved V gene, and the reason for the others is unknown. The D gene and trimming were derived from the DNA, and the V and J assignments and clone size from that table. This sample comprises tens of thousands of clones, 10% of them detected only once. The ten largest clones capture almost 25% of the sample.

As to this clone: Its antigen specificity is not known. The record has no base qualities; no much larger clone is one base away.

Broader findings and caveats from the paper: A group of highly shared sequence variants was considered likely to be a technical artifact of the sequencing pipeline. A total of around 150 TCR beta chains were listed by the study as associated with cytomegalovirus. In a later analysis, HLA-associated TCR beta chains were found to be more clonally expanded and to have lower generation probabilities than equally common non-associated chains. Compared with the roughly 710-donor mean, donors in an Asian-associated ancestry cluster had fewer N-insertions in productive TCRs, according to a later genetic analysis. While some public TCRs were present in many individuals, most TCR sequences turned up only very rarely across donors. A further reported finding was that TCR beta sequences accurately predicted the HLA-A and HLA-B alleles for most subjects in the first cohort. Correlated functional status among segregating V segments might reflect linkage disequilibrium, but an unknown experimental factor could not be ruled out. Assigning TCR associations to individual alleles was difficult when HLA alleles, especially DR and DQ, strongly co-occurred. In vitro tests confirmed that three of the cytomegalovirus-associated TCR beta chains recognize cytomegalovirus antigens. Most CMV-associated TCR beta chains appeared to be HLA-restricted in a later analysis, and the HLA associations seemed to be driven largely by CMV exposure. V-gene and J-gene trimming of TCR beta chains was associated with a missense DCLRE1C variant in a later genetic analysis, and the association was replicated in an independent cohort. In an earlier analysis of some 540 of the donors, most TCR beta V segments appeared in productive rearrangements about 90% or about 30% of the time, broadly matching IMGT annotations. Only TCR beta chains were sequenced in this cohort, and the absence of alpha or paired-chain data limited detectable features. According to a later analysis, TCR association rates differed among HLA loci, with DRB1 alleles showing the most associated TCRs and HLA-C alleles showing the fewest. At a false discovery rate of 0.05, a later analysis linked 16,951 TCR beta sequences to specific HLA alleles. Roughly uniform sequencing depth across donors was assumed in presence/absence analyses, although this assumption may not hold. The authors suggested that the approach could potentially be generalized to other disease states and immunological phenotypes. Because HLA typing was unavailable for some donors at each locus, only the typed subset was used in association tests. The only immune exposure information available for the cohort was CMV serostatus. Cytomegalovirus status was reported to be diagnosed by the classifier with high specificity and sensitivity in both the original and validation cohorts. Several of the top co-occurrence clusters appeared to be linked to parvovirus B19, influenza, CMV and Epstein-Barr virus, according to a later analysis. Seventeen rarely observed V segments, including chromosome 9 orphons, were excluded from the earlier analysis of some 590 of the donors because counts were too low.

Sequenced: PBMCs. This TCR derives from a man in his fifties or sixties in good health and CMV-seropositive.

The DNA sequence is given as TGCAGCGTCCCGGACAGCTCTGGAAACACCATATATTTT. It codes for CSVPDSSGNTIYF. The rearrangement joined TRBV29-1 to TRBJ1-3; tentative D gene TRBD1, with 6 bases matching. The trim is 6 bases for V and 0 bases for J, with a gap of 9 bases between the germline ends. The CDR3 numbers 13 residues from cysteine through phenylalanine. Only the CDR3 DNA stays, 39 bases, in frame from base 1. CDR1 SQVTM and CDR2 ANQGSEA are derived from the germline V gene.